These 25 T cell receptor beta chains originate from one sample sequenced in a study of blood T cell repertoires in COVID-19. Profiling relied on immunoSEQ multiplex PCR, and the TCRdb table lists in-frame clones only, not all of them. Counted here are approximately 150,000 clones, 79% occurring once; the ten biggest clones make up under 20%. Sequenced input: PBMCs or T cells enriched from blood (not recorded which). The receptors derive from a woman between 65 and 79 years old in a cohort exposed to, infected with or recovered from COVID-19 (not recorded which).

V is TRBV24-1 and J is TRBJ2-3, with 9 bases fitting TRBD1. Germline CDR1 reads KGHDR; CDR2 reads SFDVKD. The length of the CDR3 is 15 residues. The V segment lost 4 bases and the J segment 3 bases; nucleotides outside the gene matches: 4. The DNA of the CDR3 is TGTGCCACCAGTGACGGGGGACAGGGTACAGATACGCAGTATTTT. The encoded protein is CATSDGGQGTDTQYF.

The rearrangement joins TRBV3-1 (or the pseudogene TRBV3-2) to TRBJ2-1; 10 nucleotides align to TRBD2. CDR3 length: 14 amino acids. Trimming removed 4 bases from V and 9 bases from J; junction bases left unmatched: 6. The germline V gene has CDR1 LGHDT and CDR2 YNNKEL (reference sequence). The CDR3 nucleotides are TGTGCCAGCAGCCGTCTAGCGGGAGAGGTTGAGCAGTTCTTC. Its protein product is CASSRLAGEVEQFF.

The chain links TRBV2 to TRBJ2-5, with 9 nucleotides matching TRBD2. After removal of 6 bases from V and 4 bases from J, the junction contained 15 bases not matched to a gene. This CDR3 spans 17 amino acids. The germline gives CDR1 SNHLY, CDR2 FYNNEI. CDR3 residues: CASSRGTSWGVGETQYF. CDR3 sequence (DNA): TGTGCCAGCAGCCGAGGGACTAGCTGGGGAGTGGGAGAGACCCAGTACTTC.

The rearrangement links TRBV6-1 to TRBJ2-4; D is possibly TRBD1 (6 bases). V shed 2 bases and J shed 7 bases, with 15 bases lying between them. The CDR3 spans 15 residues. In germline, CDR1 is MNHNS, CDR2 SASEGT. CDR3 region: CASSERWQGMNIQYF. CDR3 DNA sequence: TGTGCCAGCAGTGAAAGATGGCAGGGGATGAACATTCAGTACTTC.

In this sample, this clone turned up once. The chain uses TRBV28 and TRBJ1-5; D is uncertain. V was shortened by 1 base and J by 0 bases, with 7 bases between the two germline ends. The CDR3 length is 15 residues. Germline V CDR1 and CDR2: MDHEN, SYDVKM. The chain's CDR3 is CASSLSAFSNQPQHF. The CDR3 DNA reads TGTGCCAGCAGTTTATCCGCGTTTAGCAATCAGCCCCAGCATTTT.

The gene calls are TRBV27 and TRBJ2-7; D gene uncertain. V lost 5 bases and J 0 bases, leaving 8 bases between the germline ends. This CDR3 spans 13 amino acids. Germline lookup yields CDR1 MNHEY and CDR2 SMNVEV (reference sequence). The DNA for the CDR3 is TGTGCCAGCAGTAGCCGGGTCTCCTACGAGCAGTACTTC. Its protein product is CASSSRVSYEQYF.

Written as DNA, the CDR3 is TGCGCCAGCAGCCAAGATATCCCCTACGAGCAGTACTTC. Its protein is CASSQDIPYEQYF. This chain joins TRBV4-3 and TRBJ2-7; D unresolved. V lost 0 bases to trimming and J lost 2 bases, with 5 bases between them. Germline V gene sequence: CDR1 LGHNA, CDR2 YSLEER. The CDR3 sequence is 13 residues long.

This rearrangement joins TRBV20-1 to TRBJ2-3; D is undetermined. V was shortened by 8 bases and J by 3 bases, with 9 bases between the two germline ends. This CDR3 is built from 11 residues. In germline, CDR1 is DFQATT, CDR2 SNEGSKA (reference sequence). In DNA, the CDR3 is TGCAGTCCCATTGCGACAGATACGCAGTATTTT. It encodes CSPIATDTQYF.

The rearrangement links TRBV18 to TRBJ1-1, with a tentative D call TRBD1 (5 bases). The V gene's germline CDR1 is KGHSH and CDR2 LQKENI. The CDR3 sequence is 15 residues long. With 5 bases removed from V and 1 base from J, the gap between germline ends came to 14 bases. CDR3 nucleotides: TGTGCCAGCTCAGGGGCTACGGGAGGGAACACTGAAGCTTTCTTT. Translated, it gives CASSGATGGNTEAFF.

The chain recombines TRBV5-1 with TRBJ1-1; TRBD1 is a possible D gene (5 bases). This CDR3 region has 13 residues. V lost 2 bases to trimming and J lost 3 bases, with 8 bases between them. Germline V gene data show CDR1 as SGHRS and CDR2 as YFSETQ. DNA of the CDR3: TGCGCCAGCAGCTTAATAGGGGACACTGAAGCTTTCTTT. This gives the protein CASSLIGDTEAFF.

The chain carries TRBV7-6 and TRBJ2-5; tentatively, D is TRBD1 (6 bases). CDR1 and CDR2 from the germline V gene are SGHVS and FNYEAQ. V shed 1 base and J shed 5 bases, with 17 bases lying between them. The CDR3 runs to 16 residues. For the CDR3, the DNA is TGTGCCAGCAGCTTAGAGACTCCCGGGACAAGTGAGACCCAGTACTTC. It encodes CASSLETPGTSETQYF.

This clone has only a few counts. This chain links TRBV27 with TRBJ2-2; 9 bases map to TRBD1. The CDR3 has 17 amino acids. Per the germline V gene, CDR1 is MNHEY and CDR2 is SMNVEV (reference sequence). V lost 0 bases and J lost 6; bases outside the gene matches: 8. The DNA of the CDR3 is TGTGCCAGCAGTTTATCCCGGACAGGGGTGATGCCCGGGGAGCTGTTTTTT. Amino acid sequence: CASSLSRTGVMPGELFF.

This chain joins TRBV18 and TRBJ2-1; D gene ambiguous. Trimming pared 3 bases from V and 9 bases from J, leaving 15 bases between. The CDR3 loop spans 14 amino acids. In germline, CDR1 is KGHSH, CDR2 LQKENI. The CDR3 sequence: CASSPPSRIGEQFF. DNA for the CDR3: TGTGCCAGCTCACCCCCTAGTAGGATCGGTGAGCAGTTCTTC.

This clone has only a few counts. V and J are TRBV6-5 and TRBJ1-5; D may be TRBD1 (5 bases). Germline CDR1 and CDR2: MNHEY and SVGAGI. CDR3 length: 15 residues. V lost 5 bases to trimming and J lost 0 bases, with 11 bases between them. As DNA, the CDR3 is TGTGCCAGCAGTCCGGGGGGATATAGCAATCAGCCCCAGCATTTT. As protein: CASSPGGYSNQPQHF.

The chain joins TRBV28 to TRBJ2-7; 10 positions match TRBD2. V was clipped by 5 bases and J by 6 bases; unmatched bases: 4. Germline-derived CDR1 and CDR2 are MDHEN and SYDVKM. The CDR3 loop spans 13 amino acids. CDR3 coding DNA: TGTGCCAGCAGTCCCACTAGCGGGATCGAGCAGTACTTC. As protein: CASSPTSGIEQYF.

V gene TRBV28 combines with J gene TRBJ1-4; D perhaps matches TRBD1 (5 bases). Germline assignment: CDR1 MDHEN and CDR2 SYDVKM. This CDR3 region has 11 residues. V was pared by 10 bases and J by 6 bases, with 9 bases between. The chain's CDR3 is CATIQDEKLFF. The CDR3 DNA reads TGTGCCACAATACAGGATGAAAAACTGTTTTTT. Filled out from reference TRBV28 and TRBJ1-4, the complete variable domain reads DVKVTQSSRYLVKRTGEKVFLECVQDMDHENMFWYRQDPGLGLRLIYFSYDVKMKEKGDIPEGYSVSREKKERFSLILESASTNQTSMYLCATIQDEKLFFGSGTQLSVL.

This chain joins TRBV2 and TRBJ2-1; 8 nucleotides align to TRBD2. The V segment lost 4 bases and the J segment 11 bases; nucleotides outside the gene matches: 7. The germline gives CDR1 SNHLY, CDR2 FYNNEI. The CDR3 consists of 13 residues. Here the CDR3 DNA reads TGTGCCAGCAGTGGCCGCGGGAGGACTCAGCAGTTCTTC. Amino acids: CASSGRGRTQQFF.

The chain couples TRBV7-6 to TRBJ2-7; D uncertain. Trimming took off 2 bases at V and 6 bases at J, with 8 bases between the two ends. CDR3 length equals 12 residues. Germline CDR1 reads SGHVS; CDR2 reads FNYEAQ. The CDR3 nucleotides are TGTGCCAGCAGCTTATCTTACGGCGAGCAGTACTTC. This gives the protein CASSLSYGEQYF. Looking up the rest from reference TRBV7-6 and TRBJ2-7 gives the full variable domain: GAGVSQSPRYKVTKRGQDVALRCDPISGHVSLYWYRQALGQGPEFLTYFNYEAQQDKSGLPNDRFSAERPEGSISTLTIQRTEQRDSAMYRCASSLSYGEQYFGPGTRLTVT.

This chain uses TRBV24-1 with TRBJ1-2; D gene ambiguous. Germline V gene lookup returns CDR1 KGHDR and CDR2 SFDVKD. The CDR3 has 15 residues. V was cut by 2 bases and J by 2 bases, with 11 bases left in between. For the CDR3, the DNA is TGTGCCACCAGTGATTCATCCAGGATGAACTATGGCTACACCTTC. It is translated as CATSDSSRMNYGYTF.

This chain joins TRBV18 and TRBJ2-3; possible D gene TRBD1, 5 bases. Between the trimmed V and J ends, which lost 6 bases and 0 bases, there was a span of 19 bases. Germline V gene data show CDR1 as KGHSH and CDR2 as LQKENI. CDR3 length: 17 residues. CDR3 loop: CASSPLRQISSTDTQYF. In DNA form, the CDR3 reads TGTGCCAGCTCCCCTCTTCGACAGATCTCTAGCACAGATACGCAGTATTTT.

The sample holds one count of this clone. V is TRBV9 and J is TRBJ2-1, with a tentative D call TRBD1 (5 bases). The germline V and J ends were trimmed by 3 bases and 9 bases, with 16 bases remaining between them. CDR1 and CDR2 from the germline V gene are SGDLS and YYNGEE. CDR3 length: 14 residues. CDR3 residues: CASSAGYDVVEQFF. CDR3 nucleotide sequence: TGTGCCAGCAGCGCAGGGTACGATGTGGTTGAGCAGTTCTTC.

The gene calls are TRBV19 and TRBJ2-4; 7 positions agree with TRBD2. This CDR3 is built from 17 residues. V was clipped by 7 bases and J by 1 base; unmatched bases: 13. Germline V gene data show CDR1 as LNHDA and CDR2 as SQIVND (reference sequence). As DNA, the CDR3 is TGTGCCAGTAAGGGTGATGGGCTAGCGGATGCCAAAAACATTCAGTACTTC. Translation gives CASKGDGLADAKNIQYF.

V usage is TRBV20-1 and J usage is TRBJ2-3; possibly TRBD2 for D (5 bases). There are 17 residues in the CDR3. Germline CDR1 is DFQATT and CDR2 is SNEGSKA (reference sequence). Trimming took 3 bases from V and 2 from J, leaving 21 bases between them. The CDR3 nucleotides are TGCAGTGCTAGTTTAGGGCTAGCCGCGACTTACACAGATACGCAGTATTTT. Translation: CSASLGLAATYTDTQYF.

The rearrangement uses TRBV6-6 and TRBJ2-4; D might be TRBD2 (6 bases). Looked up from germline, CDR1 is MNHNY and CDR2 is SVGAGI (reference sequence). This CDR3 has 15 amino acids. V gave up 6 bases and J gave up 5 bases, with 17 bases separating them. The CDR3 here is CASSSVRGYENIQYF. For the CDR3, the DNA is TGTGCCAGCAGCAGTGTCCGGGGGTACGAAAACATTCAGTACTTC.

This clone was counted between two and nine times. The chain combines TRBV5-1 with TRBJ1-2; D is undetermined. The germline V gene has CDR1 SGHRS and CDR2 YFSETQ. V lost 0 bases and J lost 6, with 15 bases in between. The CDR3 covers 15 residues. In nucleotides, the CDR3 is TGCGCCAGCAGCTTGGATCGGGGAATGACTCATGGCTACACCTTC. Translation gives CASSLDRGMTHGYTF. Drawing the rest from reference TRBV5-1 and TRBJ1-2, the complete variable domain is KAGVTQTPRYLIKTRGQQVTLSCSPISGHRSVSWYQQTPGQGLQFLFEYFSETQRNKGNFPGRFSGRQFSNSRSEMNVSTLELGDSALYLCASSLDRGMTHGYTFGSGTRLTVV.